This TCR beta chain was profiled in a study of OX40 agonist ivuxolimab in advanced cancers. Systemic immunosuppression or a history of autoimmune disease excluded patients. Blood got drawn at baseline, again on cycle 4 day 1, and then on cycle 7 day 1. Method: immunoSEQ multiplex PCR; TCRdb's copy keeps in-frame clones and lacks some. The table records 30,000 to 45,000 clones, 82% of them present only once. Whole-study findings and limits: Clonal expansion from baseline to week 6 occurred in both CD4+ and CD8+ T cells.

Germline CDR1 and CDR2: MGHRA and YSYEKL. CDR3 length equals 17 residues. J lost 9 bases, V lost 0 bases, and 12 bases had no gene match. Comments on this clone: The antigen remains undetermined.

The clonotype originates from an adult with an advanced solid tumor such as melanoma, head and neck, liver or kidney cancer. This specimen consisted of CD4+ or CD8+ T cells sorted from blood, obtained in a trial of the OX40 agonist ivuxolimab. This sequence joins TRBV4-1 and TRBJ2-1; 9 nucleotides match TRBD2. CDR3 residues: CASSQDLAGAQGSEQFF. The CDR3 DNA is TGCGCCAGCAGCCAAGATTTAGCGGGAGCCCAAGGGAGTGAGCAGTTCTTC.